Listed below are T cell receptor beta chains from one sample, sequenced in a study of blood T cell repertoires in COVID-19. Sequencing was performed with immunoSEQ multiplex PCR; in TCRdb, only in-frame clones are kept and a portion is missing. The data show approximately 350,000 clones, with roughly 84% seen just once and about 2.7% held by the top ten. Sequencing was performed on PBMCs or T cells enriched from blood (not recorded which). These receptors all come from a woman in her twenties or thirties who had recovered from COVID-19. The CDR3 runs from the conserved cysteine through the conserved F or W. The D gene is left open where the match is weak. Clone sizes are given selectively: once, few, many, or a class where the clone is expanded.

CDR3: CASRGTSYSYEQYF
DNA: TGTGCCAGCAGAGGGACTAGCTACTCCTACGAGCAGTACTTC
V: TRBV2
J: TRBJ2-7
size: NA
D: TRBD2
length: 14

CDR3: CASSSYRGNTEAFF
DNA: TGTGCCAGCAGTTCGTACAGGGGGAACACTGAAGCTTTCTTT
V: TRBV28
J: TRBJ1-1
size: NA
D: TRBD1
length: 14

CDR3: CASSPQASGGGYEQYF
DNA: TGTGCCAGCTCACCACAGGCTAGCGGGGGGGGCTACGAGCAGTACTTC
V: TRBV18
J: TRBJ2-7
size: NA
D: TRBD2
length: 16

CDR3: CASSLGGGYYNEQFF
DNA: TGTGCCAGCAGCCTCGGGGGGGGGTACTACAATGAGCAGTTCTTC
V: TRBV7-6
J: TRBJ2-1
size: NA
D: TRBD2
length: 15

CDR3: CASSHAEKIDYGYTF
DNA: TGCGCCAGCAGCCATGCGGAGAAAATTGACTATGGCTACACCTTC
V: TRBV4-1
J: TRBJ1-2
size: NA
D: NA
length: 15

CDR3: CSASKQPLGYGYTF
DNA: TGCAGTGCTAGTAAACAACCGCTAGGCTATGGCTACACCTTC
V: TRBV20-1
J: TRBJ1-2
size: NA
D: NA
length: 14

CDR3: CASSLGGRADTEAFF
DNA: TGTGCCAGCAGTTTAGGGGGCAGGGCGGACACTGAAGCTTTCTTT
V: TRBV28
J: TRBJ1-1
size: NA
D: NA
length: 15

CDR3: CASSPRQGETRQYF
DNA: TGTGCCAGCAGTCCCCGGCAGGGTGAAACGAGGCAGTACTTC
V: TRBV27
J: TRBJ2-7
size: NA
D: NA
length: 14

CDR3: CASSFRGTGYDNEQFF
DNA: TGTGCCAGCAGCTTCCGGGGGACAGGGTACGACAATGAGCAGTTCTTC
V: TRBV7-8
J: TRBJ2-1
size: NA
D: TRBD1
length: 16

CDR3: CASSLFVRGRGGGELFF
DNA: TGCGCCAGCAGCTTGTTTGTGCGCGGGAGGGGCGGCGGGGAGCTGTTTTTT
V: TRBV5-1
J: TRBJ2-2
size: NA
D: TRBD2
length: 17

CDR3: CASTPRRGGGTYEQYF
DNA: TGTGCCAGCACCCCTCGGCGCGGAGGGGGCACCTACGAGCAGTACTTC
V: TRBV28
J: TRBJ2-7
size: NA
D: NA
length: 16

CDR3: CASSIVGTLNQPQHF
DNA: TGTGCCAGTAGTATCGTAGGGACACTCAATCAGCCCCAGCATTTT
V: TRBV19
J: TRBJ1-5
size: NA
D: NA
length: 15

CDR3: CASSHRDRGQEKLFF
DNA: TGTGCCAGCTCACACCGGGACAGGGGGCAAGAAAAACTGTTTTTT
V: TRBV18
J: TRBJ1-4
size: NA
D: TRBD1
length: 15

CDR3: CASSRGGLAGAEQYF
DNA: TGTGCCAGCAGCCGGGGGGGGCTAGCGGGAGCCGAGCAGTACTTC
V: TRBV7-8
J: TRBJ2-7
size: NA
D: TRBD2
length: 15

CDR3: CASSPSRGLLSYNEQFF
DNA: TGTGCCAGTAGCCCTTCCAGGGGACTACTCTCCTACAATGAGCAGTTCTTC
V: TRBV19
J: TRBJ2-1
size: NA
D: NA
length: 17

CDR3: CASSLQQGDEAFF
DNA: TGCGCCAGCAGCTTGCAGCAGGGTGATGAAGCTTTCTTT
V: TRBV5-1
J: TRBJ1-1
size: NA
D: NA
length: 13

CDR3: CASSLRQGSGYEQYF
DNA: TGTGCCAGCAGCCTACGACAGGGGTCAGGCTACGAGCAGTACTTC
V: TRBV7-6
J: TRBJ2-7
size: once
D: TRBD1
length: 15

CDR3: CASSPQREVHNEQYF
DNA: TGTGCCAGCAGCCCGCAGAGGGAGGTACACAACGAGCAGTACTTC
V: TRBV28
J: TRBJ2-7
size: NA
D: NA
length: 15

CDR3: CSVGTGRGYTF
DNA: TGCAGCGTCGGGACAGGCAGAGGCTACACCTTC
V: TRBV29-1
J: TRBJ1-2
size: once
D: TRBD1
length: 11

CDR3: CASRVQGAYNQPQHF
DNA: TGTGCCAGCAGAGTTCAGGGGGCCTACAATCAGCCCCAGCATTTT
V: TRBV28
J: TRBJ1-5
size: NA
D: TRBD1
length: 15

CDR3: CASSPKSGQGTREQYF
DNA: TGTGCCAGCAGCCCCAAATCGGGACAGGGGACCCGCGAGCAGTACTTC
V: TRBV5-4
J: TRBJ2-7
size: NA
D: TRBD1
length: 16

CDR3: CASSPWGGRKTYEQYF
DNA: TGTGCCAGCAGCCCCTGGGGCGGGAGAAAAACCTACGAGCAGTACTTC
V: TRBV3-1/TRBV3-2
J: TRBJ2-7
size: NA
D: TRBD2
length: 16

CDR3: CASSSRSVYNEQFF
DNA: TGTGCCAGCAGTTCCCGCTCGGTCTACAATGAGCAGTTCTTC
V: TRBV27
J: TRBJ2-1
size: NA
D: NA
length: 14

CDR3: CASSQELAYTF
DNA: TGTGCCAGCAGCCAAGAATTAGCCTACACCTTC
V: TRBV3-1/TRBV3-2
J: TRBJ1-2
size: NA
D: NA
length: 11

CDR3: CASSETGNQPQHF
DNA: TGCGCCAGCAGTGAGACAGGTAATCAGCCCCAGCATTTT
V: TRBV10-1
J: TRBJ1-5
size: NA
D: NA
length: 13

CDR3: CASSLDTFTEAFF
DNA: TGTGCCAGCAGCTTAGACACCTTCACTGAAGCTTTCTTT
V: TRBV7-8
J: TRBJ1-1
size: NA
D: NA
length: 13

CDR3: CASRTEVSPLHF
DNA: TGTGCCAGCCGGACAGAAGTCTCACCCCTCCACTTT
V: TRBV28
J: TRBJ1-6
size: NA
D: NA
length: 12